Below are 20 T cell receptor beta chains sequenced from a single sample in a study of blood T cell repertoires in COVID-19. Clones were sequenced by immunoSEQ multiplex PCR, and TCRdb holds only the in-frame ones, with some missing. The sample includes about 73,000 clones, about four fifths of them seen just once. The sequencing input was peripheral blood. These receptors were collected from a man between 45 and 60 years old with active COVID-19.

The gene calls are TRBV2 and TRBJ2-5; 10 bases match TRBD2. The CDR3 length is 17 residues. J lost 1 base, V lost 6 bases, and 11 bases had no gene match. Germline V gene lookup returns CDR1 SNHLY and CDR2 FYNNEI. CDR3 amino acids: CASSGLLAGVSQETQYF. Here the CDR3 DNA reads TGTGCCAGCAGCGGGCTGCTAGCGGGGGTTTCCCAAGAGACCCAGTACTTC.

The chain is built from TRBV9 and TRBJ2-1; the D gene is possibly TRBD2 (6 bases). Germline lookup yields CDR1 SGDLS and CDR2 YYNGEE. Between the trimmed V and J ends, which lost 3 bases and 10 bases, there was a span of 20 bases. This CDR3 comprises 15 residues. DNA for the CDR3: TGTGCCAGCAGCGGAGAGGGGAGGCACCTAAGGGAGCAGTTCTTC. Translating it yields CASSGEGRHLREQFF.

The J gene is TRBJ1-2, the V gene TRBV5-1; 7 bases are a match to TRBD1. The CDR3 is made up of 14 amino acids. From germline, CDR1 is SGHRS and CDR2 YFSETQ. The V segment lost 2 bases and the J segment 4 bases; nucleotides outside the gene matches: 5. This chain's CDR3 is CASSLQGGGYGYTF. In DNA form, the CDR3 reads TGCGCCAGCAGCTTACAAGGGGGCGGCTATGGCTACACCTTC.

The chain has TRBV19 and TRBJ2-1, with 8 bases fitting TRBD1. Germline V gene sequence: CDR1 LNHDA, CDR2 SQIVND (reference sequence). V gave up 8 bases and J gave up 4 bases; unmatched junction bases: 10. The CDR3 runs to 15 residues. This chain's CDR3 is CASAQDRAGYNEQFF. The DNA of the CDR3 is TGTGCCAGTGCCCAGGACAGGGCGGGTTACAATGAGCAGTTCTTC. Supplemented by reference TRBV19 and TRBJ2-1, the full variable domain reads DGGITQSPKYLFRKEGQNVTLSCEQNLNHDAMYWYRQDPGQGLRLIYYSQIVNDFQKGDIAEGYSVSREKKESFPLTVTSAQKNPTAFYLCASAQDRAGYNEQFFGPGTRLTVL.

The J gene is TRBJ2-5, the V gene TRBV19, with 7 bases matching TRBD2. The ends lost 2 bases at V and 4 bases at J; junction bases unmatched: 10. Germline V gene lookup returns CDR1 LNHDA and CDR2 SQIVND (reference sequence). The CDR3 covers 16 residues. The CDR3 nucleotides are TGTGCCAGTAGTATATCGGTGGGGGGGGAGCGAGAGACCCAGTACTTC. Translating it yields CASSISVGGERETQYF. The variable domain in full, completed from reference TRBV19 and TRBJ2-5, reads DGGITQSPKYLFRKEGQNVTLSCEQNLNHDAMYWYRQDPGQGLRLIYYSQIVNDFQKGDIAEGYSVSREKKESFPLTVTSAQKNPTAFYLCASSISVGGERETQYFGPGTRLLVL.

This clone was seen once. The genes are TRBV10-3 and TRBJ2-1, with TRBD1 as a possible D gene (5 bases). Trimming removed 6 bases at V and 3 bases at J, with 12 bases between. The CDR3 has 14 residues. The germline gives CDR1 ENHRY, CDR2 SYGVKD. CDR3 nucleotides: TGTGCCATCAGACTCGACAGAGGCTACAATGAGCAGTTCTTC. Encoded protein: CAIRLDRGYNEQFF.

The chain recombines TRBV5-6 with TRBJ1-1; D remains ambiguous. V was trimmed by 1 base and J by 0 bases, leaving 7 bases between them. This CDR3 has 14 residues. The germline V gene encodes CDR1 SGHDT and CDR2 YYEEEE. Written as DNA, the CDR3 is TGTGCCAGCAGCTTGCAACAGATGAACACTGAAGCTTTCTTT. This translates into CASSLQQMNTEAFF. Supplemented by reference TRBV5-6 and TRBJ1-1, the full variable domain reads DAGVTQSPTHLIKTRGQQVTLRCSPKSGHDTVSWYQQALGQGPQFIFQYYEEEERQRGNFPDRFSGHQFPNYSSELNVNALLLGDSALYLCASSLQQMNTEAFFGQGTRLTVV.

The V and J genes are TRBV10-1 and TRBJ2-1; D not certain. The CDR3 runs 14 residues. Germline lookup yields CDR1 WNHNN and CDR2 SYGVQD (reference sequence). The germline V and J ends were trimmed by 2 bases and 7 bases, with 12 bases remaining between them. The CDR3 is CASSESFIGNEQFF. The CDR3 nucleotides are TGCGCCAGCAGTGAGAGTTTCATCGGGAATGAGCAGTTCTTC.

This clone was counted a few times. V usage is TRBV9 and J usage is TRBJ1-6; possibly TRBD1 for D (5 bases). CDR3 length: 16 residues. The germline gives CDR1 SGDLS, CDR2 YYNGEE. Trimming took 3 bases from V and 4 from J, leaving 14 bases between them. CDR3 sequence (DNA): TGTGCCAGCAGCGGACCAGGGTCCCCTTATAATTCACCCCTCCACTTT. Translation gives CASSGPGSPYNSPLHF. The full variable domain, with the rest looked up from reference TRBV9 and TRBJ1-6, is DSGVTQTPKHLITATGQRVTLRCSPRSGDLSVYWYQQSLDQGLQFLIQYYNGEERAKGNILERFSAQQFPDLHSELNLSSLELGDSALYFCASSGPGSPYNSPLHFGNGTRLTVT.

This chain links TRBV19 with TRBJ2-2; maybe TRBD1 (7 bases). The V gene lost 6 bases and the J gene lost 1 base, with 9 bases spanning the gap. Per the germline V gene, CDR1 is LNHDA and CDR2 is SQIVND (reference sequence). The CDR3 loop spans 14 amino acids. CDR3 protein: CASRRDRNTGELFF. CDR3 nucleotide sequence: TGTGCCAGTAGGCGGGACAGGAACACCGGGGAGCTGTTTTTT.

This clone showed up just once. The rearrangement joins TRBV4-2 to TRBJ2-1; TRBD1 matches at 8 bases. CDR3 length: 15 residues. Germline V gives CDR1 LGHNA, CDR2 YNFKEQ. V trimming: 1 base; J trimming: 6 bases; junction bases outside the gene matches: 5. The CDR3 loop reads CASSQVETGVNEQFF. The CDR3 DNA follows: TGTGCCAGCAGCCAAGTCGAGACAGGGGTCAATGAGCAGTTCTTC.

The rearrangement uses TRBV4-2 and TRBJ2-3; 10 nucleotides agree with TRBD2. The CDR3 sequence is 19 residues long. CDR1 is LGHNA, CDR2 YNFKEQ, per germline. J gave up 0 bases and V 3 bases, and 12 bases lay outside the gene matches. As DNA, the CDR3 is TGTGCCAGCAGCCAGCTTCACATAACTAGCGGGGTTAGCACAGATACGCAGTATTTT. Its protein is CASSQLHITSGVSTDTQYF.

This clone appeared a single time. This chain joins TRBV2 and TRBJ2-5; a possible D gene is TRBD2 (6 bases). This CDR3 spans 15 amino acids. V was shortened by 8 bases and J by 9 bases, with 25 bases between the two germline ends. CDR1 is SNHLY and CDR2 is FYNNEI in the germline V gene. CDR3 DNA: TGTGCCAGCCGCTCCGACGGGGGACCCCGTGCGGCCCAGTACTTC. Its translation: CASRSDGGPRAAQYF.

This clone was counted a few times. The chain is built from TRBV6-5 and TRBJ1-2; D gene ambiguous. The V end lost 0 bases, the J end lost 7 bases, and 9 bases lay between the germline ends. Germline-derived CDR1 and CDR2 are MNHEY and SVGAGI. The CDR3 consists of 13 residues. The CDR3 loop is CASSYSMRAGYTF. Here the CDR3 DNA reads TGTGCCAGCAGTTACTCGATGAGGGCTGGCTACACCTTC.

This sequence joins TRBV5-1 and TRBJ2-7, with 7 bases fitting TRBD1. The length of the CDR3 is 15 residues. With 0 bases clipped from V and 4 bases from J, the junction kept 7 bases outside the gene matches. Per the germline V gene, CDR1 is SGHRS and CDR2 is YFSETQ. CDR3 protein: CASSLGQGVRYEQYF. The CDR3 DNA follows: TGCGCCAGCAGCTTGGGGCAGGGGGTCAGATACGAGCAGTACTTC. Filled out from reference TRBV5-1 and TRBJ2-7, the complete variable domain reads KAGVTQTPRYLIKTRGQQVTLSCSPISGHRSVSWYQQTPGQGLQFLFEYFSETQRNKGNFPGRFSGRQFSNSRSEMNVSTLELGDSALYLCASSLGQGVRYEQYFGPGTRLTVT.

CDR3 protein: CASSLGSGWYEQYF. For the CDR3, the DNA is TGTGCCAGCAGCCTAGGTAGCGGGTGGTACGAGCAGTACTTC. The chain carries TRBV7-2 and TRBJ2-7; 7 nucleotides align to TRBD2. There are 14 residues in the CDR3. The V segment lost 5 bases and the J segment 4 bases; nucleotides outside the gene matches: 8. CDR1 is SGHTA, CDR2 FQGNSA, per germline.

Regarding this clone: This sample includes further DNA sequences coding for the same CDR3. The chain employs TRBV7-2 and TRBJ2-5; 7 bases match TRBD2. The length of the CDR3 is 13 residues. V was clipped by 3 bases and J by 5 bases; unmatched bases: 3. Per germline, CDR1 SGHTA and CDR2 FQGNSA. The CDR3 DNA is TGTGCCAGCAGCTTTCCCGGGGGGGAGACCCAGTACTTC. Translation: CASSFPGGETQYF.

The chain uses TRBV6-5 and TRBJ2-7; unclear D gene. The CDR3 has 12 amino acids. Trimming stripped 7 bases from V and 0 bases from J, with 7 bases between. CDR1 is MNHEY and CDR2 is SVGAGI in the germline V gene. The CDR3 loop reads CASMGNSYEQYF. CDR3 nucleotide sequence: TGTGCCAGCATGGGCAACTCCTACGAGCAGTACTTC.

The chain links TRBV29-1 to TRBJ1-2, with a weak D call TRBD1 (6 bases). Looked up from germline, CDR1 is SQVTM and CDR2 is ANQGSEA. The CDR3 sequence is 12 residues long. With 6 bases removed from V and 7 bases from J, the gap between germline ends came to 15 bases. The CDR3: CSVTGGDLGYTF. The CDR3 coding sequence is TGCAGCGTGACAGGTGGTGATCTTGGCTACACCTTC. The complete variable domain, with remaining parts taken from reference TRBV29-1 and TRBJ1-2, reads SAVISQKPSRDICQRGTSLTIQCQVDSQVTMMFWYRQQPGQSLTLIATANQGSEATYESGFVIDKFPISRPNLTFSTLTVSNMSPEDSSIYLCSVTGGDLGYTFGSGTRLTVV.

Turning to this clone: One end of the junction does not line up with germline, which may come from a read error. This chain joins TRBV14 and TRBJ1-5, with 8 nucleotides matching TRBD1. The CDR3 has 17 residues. Germline CDR1 and CDR2: SGHDN and FVKESK. The chain's CDR3 is CASSLTKESGGKQPQHF. The CDR3 coding sequence is TGTGCCAGCAGCCTTACTAAGGAGTCAGGGGGCAAGCAGCCCCAGCATTTT. Drawing the rest from reference TRBV14 and TRBJ1-5, the complete variable domain is EAGVTQFPSHSVIEKGQTVTLRCDPISGHDNLYWYRRVMGKEIKFLLHFVKESKQDESGMPNNRFLAERTGGTYSTLKVQPAELEDSGVYFCASSLTKESGGKQPQHFGDGTRLSIL.